This T cell receptor (beta chain) was captured by sequencing in a study of blood T cell repertoires in COVID-19. Using immunoSEQ multiplex PCR, the repertoire was profiled, and TCRdb retains in-frame clones only, with some absent. Among around 170,000 clones listed, around 86% were seen once. The CDR3 sequence is 20 residues long. Germline V gene lookup returns CDR1 LNHDA and CDR2 SQIVND (reference sequence). The J segment lost 0 bases and the V segment lost 3 bases, leaving 15 bases of the junction unmatched. V and J are TRBV19 and TRBJ2-1, with TRBD2 matching over 9 bases. The receptor's source is a woman aged 25 to 39 who had recovered from COVID-19. Source material: PBMCs or T cells enriched from blood (not recorded which). The CDR3 here is CASSIGIGASGTGSYNEQFF. CDR3 sequence (DNA): TGTGCCAGTAGTATCGGTATCGGGGCTAGCGGGACCGGCTCCTACAATGAGCAGTTCTTC.